These 29 T cell receptor beta chains originate from one sample sequenced in a study of response to subunit inactivated influenza vaccine. TCRdb re-analysed the RT-PCR reads in MiXCR, keeping a single row per CDR3 protein. The table records 500,000 to 600,000 distinct CDR3 sequences, 13% of them present only once. Sequencing was performed on PBMCs from blood, taken roughly 6 weeks after vaccination. These receptors originate from a middle-aged man who received an inactivated influenza vaccine.

This clonotype has just a few counts. The V call is TRBV4-2, the J call TRBJ1-2, with 8 bases lining up with TRBD1. V was pared by 2 bases and J by 8 bases, with 7 bases of the junction left unmatched. CDR3 size: 14 residues. Germline CDR1 reads LGHNA; CDR2 reads YNFKEQ. The CDR3 is CASSQRQGAGGYTF. CDR3 DNA sequence: TGTGCCAGCAGCCAAAGGCAGGGGGCCGGAGGCTACACCTTC.

This clonotype has more than one count but fewer than ten. The chain uses TRBV7-9 and TRBJ2-3; D not resolved. CDR3 length: 11 residues. CDR1 and CDR2 (germline): SEHNR, FQNEAQ (reference sequence). Trimming shortened V by 7 bases and J by 5 bases, and 7 bases separated the two germline ends. The CDR3 DNA sequence: TGTGCCAGCACCCTTGAAGATACGCAGTATTTT. Amino acids: CASTLEDTQYF.

This clonotype was detected once. The J gene is TRBJ2-5, the V gene TRBV7-9; D may correspond to TRBD1 or TRBD2 (6 bases each). Trimming removed 8 bases at V and 5 bases at J, with 18 bases between. Per germline, CDR1 SEHNR and CDR2 FQNEAQ (reference sequence). There are 14 residues in the CDR3. The chain's CDR3 is CASGGAEGVETQYF. The CDR3 DNA follows: TGTGCCAGCGGAGGGGCAGAGGGGGTGGAGACCCAGTACTTC.

The count of this clonotype is one. This chain connects TRBV5-1 to TRBJ2-7; 13 bases fit TRBD2. CDR1 and CDR2 (germline): SGHRS, YFSETQ. J lost 5 bases, V lost 4 bases, and 9 bases had no gene match. This CDR3 has 16 residues. The CDR3 coding sequence is TGCGCCAGCAGCGTAGGACTAGCGGGAGAAGAAAACGAGCAGTACTTC. Encoded protein: CASSVGLAGEENEQYF. Full variable domain (remainder filled in from reference TRBV5-1 and TRBJ2-7): KAGVTQTPRYLIKTRGQQVTLSCSPISGHRSVSWYQQTPGQGLQFLFEYFSETQRNKGNFPGRFSGRQFSNSRSEMNVSTLELGDSALYLCASSVGLAGEENEQYFGPGTRLTVT.

The chain is built from TRBV12-3 or TRBV12-4 and TRBJ2-7; a weak D match, TRBD2 (5 bases). This CDR3 region has 15 residues. V lost 6 bases and J lost 5, with 20 bases in between. The CDR3 DNA sequence: TGTGCCAGCAGCCTAGTGGGGAGTCTCTCAGACGAGCAGTACTTC. Its translation: CASSLVGSLSDEQYF.

The J gene is TRBJ2-1, the V gene TRBV5-6; TRBD1 agrees at 12 bases. In germline, CDR1 is SGHDT, CDR2 YYEEEE. Trimming removed 3 bases from V and 7 bases from J; junction bases left unmatched: 11. This CDR3 is 17 amino acids long. The DNA for the CDR3 is TGTGCCAGCAGCTGGTGGACCGGGACAGGGGGCGCTAATGAGCAGTTCTTC. Amino acid sequence: CASSWWTGTGGANEQFF.

The chain combines TRBV7-9 with TRBJ2-3, with 9 bases that match TRBD2. This CDR3 is built from 17 residues. The V gene end was trimmed by 1 base and the J gene end by 5 bases; junction bases not matched to a gene: 10. Germline V CDR1 and CDR2: SEHNR, FQNEAQ (reference sequence). The CDR3 nucleotides read TGTGCCAGCAGCTTAGGGGCGTTAGCGGGAGTAGGAGATACGCAGTATTTT. This codes for CASSLGALAGVGDTQYF. Filled out from reference TRBV7-9 and TRBJ2-3, the complete variable domain reads DTGVSQNPRHKITKRGQNVTFRCDPISEHNRLYWYRQTLGQGPEFLTYFQNEAQLEKSRLLSDRFSAERPKGSFSTLEIQRTEQGDSAMYLCASSLGALAGVGDTQYFGPGTRLTVL.

In this sample, this clonotype turned up a few times. The chain uses TRBV4-3 and TRBJ2-1; TRBD2 matches 9 bases. CDR1 and CDR2 (germline): LGHNA, YSLEER. Trimming removed 3 bases from V and 9 bases from J; junction bases left unmatched: 3. The CDR3 is 13 amino acids. CDR3 sequence (DNA): TGCGCCAGCAGCCAGGAGACTAGCGGTGAGCAGTTCTTC. The encoded protein is CASSQETSGEQFF.

The chain couples TRBV7-9 to TRBJ2-2, with D perhaps matching TRBD2 (5 bases). Germline lookup yields CDR1 SEHNR and CDR2 FQNEAQ (reference sequence). Trimming stripped 6 bases from V and 5 bases from J, with 13 bases between. The CDR3 is made up of 14 amino acids. CDR3 loop: CASRMRDSTGELFF. In DNA form, the CDR3 reads TGTGCCAGCAGGATGAGGGATAGTACCGGGGAGCTGTTTTTT.

This sequence joins TRBV5-4 and TRBJ2-5; 14 bases map to TRBD2. V shed 3 bases, J shed 5 bases, and the junction held 6 bases outside the gene matches. CDR1 is SGHNT, CDR2 YYREEE, per germline (reference sequence). This CDR3 is built from 16 residues. The CDR3 protein is CASSSGLAGVGETQYF. DNA for the CDR3: TGTGCCAGCAGCTCGGGACTAGCGGGAGTCGGGGAGACCCAGTACTTC.

Of note for this clonotype: An end of the junction differs from the germline gene, which may be a read error. The rearrangement links TRBV5-1 to TRBJ2-5; D is unclear. The CDR3 contains 15 residues. CDR1 SGHRS and CDR2 YFSETQ come from the germline V gene. DNA for the CDR3: TGCACCAGCAGCTTGGGCGACATCGTCCAAGAGACCCAGTACTTC. It codes for CTSSLGDIVQETQYF.

A few counts support this clonotype. J is TRBJ1-6 and V is TRBV27; possibly TRBD1 for D (6 bases). Trimming removed 6 bases from V and 10 bases from J, with 10 bases in between. CDR3 length: 12 amino acids. The germline V gene encodes CDR1 MNHEY and CDR2 SMNVEV (reference sequence). The CDR3: CASSHRASPLHF. Here the CDR3 DNA reads TGTGCCAGCAGCCACAGGGCATCACCCCTCCACTTT.

This clonotype has only a few counts. DNA for the CDR3: TGTGCCAGCAGTTTAGCGGGGACAGGTAGTCGGGAGCAGTACTTC. Amino acid sequence: CASSLAGTGSREQYF. The chain is built from TRBV12-3 or TRBV12-4 and TRBJ2-7; 8 bases fit TRBD1. The V segment lost 0 bases and the J segment 7 bases; nucleotides outside the gene matches: 8. The CDR3 has 15 amino acids.

The V gene is TRBV7-8, the J gene TRBJ2-1; weak D call: TRBD2 (6 bases). Trimming removed 3 bases at V and 10 bases at J, with 22 bases between. The CDR3 is 16 amino acids. Germline CDR1 reads SGHVS; CDR2 reads FQNEAQ. CDR3 protein: CASSFRRFGSRREQFF. CDR3 nucleotides: TGTGCCAGCAGCTTCCGCCGGTTCGGGAGTCGTAGGGAGCAGTTCTTC.

This chain connects TRBV29-1 to TRBJ2-1; 7 nucleotides align to TRBD1. Germline CDR1 reads SQVTM; CDR2 reads ANQGSEA. The CDR3 extends over 16 amino acids. The V gene end was trimmed by 2 bases and the J gene end by 2 bases; junction bases not matched to a gene: 9. DNA of the CDR3: TGCAGCGTTGAACGAGGGGGCTTCGGGGCCTACAATGAGCAGTTCTTC. This translates into CSVERGGFGAYNEQFF.

Regarding this clonotype: The junction departs from germline at one end; a sequencing error may be responsible. V is TRBV20-1 and J is TRBJ2-1; 10 nucleotides align to TRBD2. CDR1 and CDR2 from the germline V gene are DFQATT and SNEGSKA (reference sequence). The CDR3 is 16 residues long. The CDR3 DNA sequence: TGCTGTGCTAGAGATGCTAGCGGGGGCTCCTACAATGAGCAGTTCTTC. Amino acids: CCARDASGGSYNEQFF.

This chain links TRBV6-2 or TRBV6-3 with TRBJ2-2; D is undetermined. The V gene's germline CDR1 is MNHEY and CDR2 SVGEGT. The CDR3 totals 13 residues. V lost 0 bases, J lost 8 bases, and 7 bases lay in between. CDR3: CASSYSTRGELFF. In DNA, the CDR3 is TGTGCCAGCAGTTACTCGACCAGGGGGGAGCTGTTTTTT.

The table lists this clonotype with many counts. The gene calls are TRBV10-3 and TRBJ1-4, with D possibly matching TRBD1 (6 bases). The germline V gene encodes CDR1 ENHRY and CDR2 SYGVKD. Trimming took off 2 bases at V and 8 bases at J, with 6 bases between the two ends. The length of the CDR3 is 12 residues. The CDR3 reads CAISERGEKLFF. The DNA of the CDR3 is TGTGCCATCAGTGAGAGGGGGGAAAAACTGTTTTTT.

In this sample, this clonotype turned up a few times. The J gene is TRBJ2-3, the V gene TRBV5-1; 9 bases are shared with TRBD2. From germline, CDR1 is SGHRS and CDR2 YFSETQ. The CDR3 runs 15 residues. Trimming cost V 1 base and J 2 bases; bases outside gene matches: 2. The CDR3 DNA sequence: TGCGCCAGCAGCTTGCCTAGCGGGGACACAGATACGCAGTATTTT. Translating gives CASSLPSGDTDTQYF.

The chain carries TRBV20-1 and TRBJ2-1; tentative D call: TRBD1 (6 bases). This CDR3 spans 13 amino acids. V dropped 4 bases and J dropped 6 bases, with 13 bases sitting between them. CDR1 and CDR2 (germline): DFQATT, SNEGSKA (reference sequence). DNA of the CDR3: TGCAGTGCTAAACCGTACAGGGCCAATGAGCAGTTCTTC. It specifies CSAKPYRANEQFF.

In this sample, this clonotype turned up a few times. The V gene is TRBV6-5, the J gene TRBJ2-1; unclear D gene. The V and J ends lost 2 bases and 8 bases respectively, with 16 bases between them. CDR3 length equals 15 residues. Germline V lookup: CDR1 MNHEY, CDR2 SVGAGI. The CDR3 sequence is CASSYVYSLRHEQFF. The CDR3, as DNA: TGTGCCAGCAGTTACGTGTATAGCCTGCGCCATGAGCAGTTCTTC.

This clonotype appeared a few times. This chain joins TRBV7-9 and TRBJ2-5, with 7 nucleotides matching TRBD1. V was clipped by 7 bases and J by 5 bases; unmatched bases: 10. Looked up from germline, CDR1 is SEHNR and CDR2 is FQNEAQ (reference sequence). This CDR3 comprises 14 residues. CDR3 protein: CASTLIRGLETQYF. Written as DNA, the CDR3 is TGTGCCAGCACCCTCATCAGGGGGTTGGAGACCCAGTACTTC.

The chain carries TRBV4-1 and TRBJ2-5, with 11 positions matching TRBD1. With V trimmed by 6 bases and J by 1 base, 4 bases remained unmatched. Looked up from germline, CDR1 is MGHRA and CDR2 is YSYEKL. The CDR3 consists of 15 residues. CDR3 sequence reads: CASSRTGGPQETQYF. For the CDR3, the DNA is TGCGCCAGCAGTAGGACAGGGGGCCCCCAAGAGACCCAGTACTTC.

The rearrangement joins TRBV4-3 to TRBJ1-2; TRBD1 matches at 7 bases. Germline-derived CDR1 and CDR2 are LGHNA and YSLEER. This CDR3 has 18 residues. With V trimmed by 2 bases and J by 2 bases, 14 bases remained unmatched. The CDR3 nucleotides are TGCGCCAGCAGCCAACTACGCGACAGGGTAAAACGAAACTATGGCTACACCTTC. Its protein is CASSQLRDRVKRNYGYTF.

The chain is built from TRBV27 and TRBJ2-7; D gene unclear. The V end lost 6 bases, the J end lost 4 bases, and 13 bases lay between the germline ends. CDR3 length equals 13 residues. CDR1 is MNHEY and CDR2 is SMNVEV in the germline V gene (reference sequence). CDR3 residues: CASSFLGDYEQYF. The CDR3 nucleotides are TGTGCCAGCAGCTTCCTAGGAGATTACGAGCAGTACTTC.

This clonotype was found a few times. CDR3 region: CASSPNGWGQDQNEQFF. The CDR3 DNA reads TGTGCCAGCAGCCCTAATGGTTGGGGACAGGACCAAAATGAGCAGTTCTTC. The J gene is TRBJ2-1, the V gene TRBV7-6, with TRBD1 identical over 8 bases. CDR1 is SGHVS, CDR2 FNYEAQ, per germline. Trimming cost V 5 bases and J 7 bases; bases outside gene matches: 16. The CDR3 has 17 residues. Drawing the rest from reference TRBV7-6 and TRBJ2-1, the complete variable domain is GAGVSQSPRYKVTKRGQDVALRCDPISGHVSLYWYRQALGQGPEFLTYFNYEAQQDKSGLPNDRFSAERPEGSISTLTIQRTEQRDSAMYRCASSPNGWGQDQNEQFFGPGTRLTVL.

V gene TRBV5-1 combines with J gene TRBJ2-5, with TRBD2 identical over 9 bases. Germline V gene sequence: CDR1 SGHRS, CDR2 YFSETQ. The CDR3 length is 16 residues. Germline trimming cut 3 bases from V and 5 bases from J; bases unmatched to any gene: 11. The CDR3 DNA is TGCGCCAGCAGCTGGGGGCGCGGGAGGGCCTCGGAGACCCAGTACTTC. Translating it yields CASSWGRGRASETQYF.

This chain uses TRBV20-1 with TRBJ1-1, with TRBD1 matching over 11 bases. This CDR3 contains 16 residues. The germline gives CDR1 DFQATT, CDR2 SNEGSKA (reference sequence). J was trimmed by 1 base and V by 5 bases; bases with no gene match: 9. CDR3 residues: CSAPRTGGRGNTEAFF. The CDR3 region has the DNA TGCAGTGCTCCCAGGACAGGGGGCAGAGGGAACACTGAAGCTTTCTTT.

In regard to this clonotype: A much bigger clone sits one base away, suggesting this may be a read error. The chain employs TRBV24-1 and TRBJ2-3; TRBD1 matches at 10 bases. Germline CDR1 reads KGHDR; CDR2 reads SFDVKD. This CDR3 has 16 residues. CDR3 protein: CATCDFGGQGMDTQYF. In nucleotides, the CDR3 is TGTGCCACCTGTGATTTCGGGGGACAGGGGATGGATACGCAGTATTTT.